The T cell receptor (beta chain) described here comes from a study of blood T cell repertoires in COVID-19. Study context: T cells, B-cell-depleted T cells, or PBMCs provided the cDNA or gDNA that served as material.

CDR1 SGHNT and CDR2 YYREEE come from the germline V gene (reference sequence). The V and J ends lost 3 bases and 6 bases respectively, with 16 bases between them. This CDR3 has 15 residues. Methods used by the authors: Estimates of nucleated cell counts were drawn from the amplification of reference gene primers. TCRdb's table, derived via immunoSEQ multiplex PCR, lists solely in-frame clones and lacks some. D and trimming come from the DNA, and the V and J calls and clone size come from that table. In the table there are just over 80,000 clones, around 89% of which are singletons. The sample comprised PBMCs or T cells enriched from blood (not recorded which). V gene TRBV5-4 combines with J gene TRBJ2-1, with a possible D match to TRBD2 (7 bases). The TCR sequence derives from a woman aged 45-65 years with acute COVID-19. The DNA for the CDR3 is TGTGCCAGCAGCTACAATATCGGGGGGCTCAATGAGCAGTTCTTC. The encoded protein is CASSYNIGGLNEQFF.